A selection of T cell receptor beta chains follows, all from one sample in a study of radiation and T cells in renal cell carcinoma. Generated by immunoSEQ multiplex PCR, the TCRdb table keeps only in-frame clones and is missing some. The sample records more than 65,000 clones, just over 85% being singletons. The sample was blood, taken from a patient whose treatment included radiotherapy and nephrectomy. The receptor source for this set is a woman aged 45-65 years with renal cell carcinoma. Both conserved end residues are part of each CDR3. Fields, in order: D gene, J gene, V gene, clone size, CDR3 DNA, CDR3 protein. D genes are given only for firm matches. The size field is filled for only some rows; it gives once, few, many or a size class.

d_gene: -
j_gene: TRBJ1-5
v_gene: TRBV19
abundance: few
CDR3nt: TGTGCCAGTAGTATGGGCAGTTATAGCAATCAGCCCCAGCATTTT
CDR3aa: CASSMGSYSNQPQHF

d_gene: TRBD1
j_gene: TRBJ2-5
v_gene: TRBV11-2
abundance: -
CDR3nt: TGTGCCAGCAGCTTAGCCAGGGGGGAGACCCAGTACTTC
CDR3aa: CASSLARGETQYF

d_gene: TRBD1
j_gene: TRBJ1-2
v_gene: TRBV4-1
abundance: -
CDR3nt: TGCGCCAGCAGCCAAGTCCTGGGACAGAGTAATGGCTACACCTTC
CDR3aa: CASSQVLGQSNGYTF

d_gene: -
j_gene: TRBJ2-7
v_gene: TRBV10-3
abundance: -
CDR3nt: TGTGCCTCCAGCGGCAGGGCACACTACGAGCAGTACTTC
CDR3aa: CASSGRAHYEQYF

d_gene: TRBD2
j_gene: TRBJ2-3
v_gene: TRBV5-1
abundance: -
CDR3nt: TGCGCCAGCAACATAGCGGGAGGGCCGACAGATACGCAGTATTTT
CDR3aa: CASNIAGGPTDTQYF

d_gene: -
j_gene: TRBJ1-1
v_gene: TRBV28
abundance: -
CDR3nt: TGTGCCAGCAGTCCACACAGAGAAGCTTTCTTT
CDR3aa: CASSPHREAFF

d_gene: -
j_gene: TRBJ2-7
v_gene: TRBV6-6
abundance: -
CDR3nt: TGTGCCAGCACACCGACAGGCACCTCCTACGAGCAGTACTTC
CDR3aa: CASTPTGTSYEQYF

d_gene: -
j_gene: TRBJ1-1
v_gene: TRBV6-6
abundance: -
CDR3nt: TGTGCCAGCAGTCGTCTGTTGAACACTGAAGCTTTCTTT
CDR3aa: CASSRLLNTEAFF

d_gene: -
j_gene: TRBJ2-7
v_gene: TRBV5-4
abundance: -
CDR3nt: TGTGCCAGCAGCTTGGCCGCGGAGGCCGAGCAGTACTTC
CDR3aa: CASSLAAEAEQYF

d_gene: -
j_gene: TRBJ2-3
v_gene: TRBV15
abundance: once
CDR3nt: TGTGCCACCAGGAAGTGGTCTAGCCAGTTTAGCACAGATACGCAGTATTTT
CDR3aa: CATRKWSSQFSTDTQYF

d_gene: -
j_gene: TRBJ1-6
v_gene: TRBV4-3
abundance: -
CDR3nt: TGCGCCAGCAGCCAAACAGCAGGTTCACCCCTCCACTTT
CDR3aa: CASSQTAGSPLHF

d_gene: -
j_gene: TRBJ1-5
v_gene: TRBV4-2
abundance: -
CDR3nt: TGTGCCAGCAGCCAAGATGGCGGGGGCGCCGATCAGCCCCAGCATTTT
CDR3aa: CASSQDGGGADQPQHF

d_gene: TRBD1
j_gene: TRBJ1-2
v_gene: TRBV7-2
abundance: -
CDR3nt: TGTGCCAGCAGCAAACAAACCGGGACAGACTATGGCTACACCTTC
CDR3aa: CASSKQTGTDYGYTF

d_gene: TRBD1
j_gene: TRBJ1-2
v_gene: TRBV6-1
abundance: -
CDR3nt: TGTGCCAGCACTGAAGGGACAGCAGTCTATGGCTACACCTTC
CDR3aa: CASTEGTAVYGYTF

d_gene: -
j_gene: TRBJ2-5
v_gene: TRBV14
abundance: -
CDR3nt: TGTGCCAGCAGCCAAGAATTTGGGGGCCAGTACTTC
CDR3aa: CASSQEFGGQYF

d_gene: -
j_gene: TRBJ2-7
v_gene: TRBV18
abundance: -
CDR3nt: TGTGCCAGCTCACCTCCTAGCGCAATCTACGAGCAGTACTTC
CDR3aa: CASSPPSAIYEQYF

d_gene: -
j_gene: TRBJ1-1
v_gene: TRBV6-6
abundance: -
CDR3nt: TGTGCCAGCACCCAACGGGAGGGGACTGAAGCTTTCTTT
CDR3aa: CASTQREGTEAFF

d_gene: -
j_gene: TRBJ1-5
v_gene: TRBV4-1
abundance: medium-sized
CDR3nt: TGCGCCAGCAGCCAAGTTCAGGCTAGCAATCAGCCCCAGCATTTT
CDR3aa: CASSQVQASNQPQHF

d_gene: -
j_gene: TRBJ2-7
v_gene: TRBV7-9
abundance: -
CDR3nt: TGTGCCAGCAGCTTAAGCCCGAGGGCCGAGCAGTACTTC
CDR3aa: CASSLSPRAEQYF

d_gene: -
j_gene: TRBJ2-1
v_gene: TRBV12-5
abundance: -
CDR3nt: TGTGCTAGTGGTTTGGTACTTTTCCTAGGGGATTCCTACAATGAGCAGTTCTTC
CDR3aa: CASGLVLFLGDSYNEQFF

d_gene: TRBD2
j_gene: TRBJ2-3
v_gene: TRBV10-1
abundance: -
CDR3nt: TGCGCCAGCAGTGCGGAGGCTAGCGGGGGATACCGCACAGATACGCAGTATTTT
CDR3aa: CASSAEASGGYRTDTQYF

d_gene: -
j_gene: TRBJ1-3
v_gene: TRBV7-8
abundance: once
CDR3nt: TGTGCCAGCAGCTTAGCGCTATCAGGCTCTGGAAACACCATATATTTT
CDR3aa: CASSLALSGSGNTIYF

d_gene: -
j_gene: TRBJ2-2
v_gene: TRBV11-2
abundance: -
CDR3nt: TGTGCCAGCACCCCCAGGCCGGGGGCGAACACCGGGGAGCTGTTTTTT
CDR3aa: CASTPRPGANTGELFF

d_gene: TRBD2
j_gene: TRBJ2-5
v_gene: TRBV7-2
abundance: -
CDR3nt: TGTGCCAGCAGGGTAGCGGGAGGTGGGGAGACCCAGTACTTC
CDR3aa: CASRVAGGGETQYF

d_gene: -
j_gene: TRBJ1-2
v_gene: TRBV4-3
abundance: -
CDR3nt: TGCGCCAGCAGCCAAGATTCGAGAGGGAACTATGGCTACACCTTC
CDR3aa: CASSQDSRGNYGYTF

d_gene: -
j_gene: TRBJ1-2
v_gene: TRBV19
abundance: -
CDR3nt: TGTGCCGTACAGGCACGAGACTATGGCTACACCTTC
CDR3aa: CAVQARDYGYTF

d_gene: -
j_gene: TRBJ1-1
v_gene: TRBV19
abundance: -
CDR3nt: TGTGCCAGTAGCTCTCACGTCGTGAACACTGAAGCTTTCTTT
CDR3aa: CASSSHVVNTEAFF

d_gene: -
j_gene: TRBJ1-4
v_gene: TRBV6-6
abundance: few
CDR3nt: TGTGCCAGCAGTGATTCCTACCCCAATGAAAAACTGTTTTTT
CDR3aa: CASSDSYPNEKLFF

d_gene: -
j_gene: TRBJ2-1
v_gene: TRBV11-2
abundance: -
CDR3nt: TGTGCCAGCAGCTCCGACCCATGGGTAGTATCTGAGCAGTTCTTC
CDR3aa: CASSSDPWVVSEQFF

d_gene: TRBD2
j_gene: TRBJ2-7
v_gene: TRBV5-6
abundance: -
CDR3nt: TGTGCCAGCAGCCGAGCGGGAGGGTCAGGGGGGCAGTACTTC
CDR3aa: CASSRAGGSGGQYF

d_gene: -
j_gene: TRBJ2-5
v_gene: TRBV2
abundance: -
CDR3nt: TGTGCCAGCAGTTTGGGAGTGGAGACCCAGTACTTC
CDR3aa: CASSLGVETQYF

d_gene: TRBD2
j_gene: TRBJ2-2
v_gene: TRBV28
abundance: -
CDR3nt: TGTGCCAGCACCCTAGCGGGAGGTACCGGGGAGCTGTTTTTT
CDR3aa: CASTLAGGTGELFF

d_gene: TRBD1
j_gene: TRBJ1-1
v_gene: TRBV19
abundance: -
CDR3nt: TGTGCCAGTAGTATAAGACAGGGGGCTTCTGAAGCTTTCTTT
CDR3aa: CASSIRQGASEAFF

d_gene: -
j_gene: TRBJ1-5
v_gene: TRBV4-3
abundance: once
CDR3nt: TGCGCCAGCAGCCAAGACGTAACAGGGCATCAGCCCCAGCATTTT
CDR3aa: CASSQDVTGHQPQHF

d_gene: TRBD1
j_gene: TRBJ1-1
v_gene: TRBV20-1
abundance: few
CDR3nt: TGCACCTCGGGACAGGGACTTGAAGCTTTCTTT
CDR3aa: CTSGQGLEAFF

d_gene: -
j_gene: TRBJ2-3
v_gene: TRBV6-5
abundance: -
CDR3nt: TGTGCCAGCACAGCTGCCACAGATACGCAGTATTTT
CDR3aa: CASTAATDTQYF

d_gene: -
j_gene: TRBJ2-1
v_gene: TRBV18
abundance: -
CDR3nt: TGTGCCAGCTCTCGAGACAGGCCCCCCTACAATGAGCAGTTCTTC
CDR3aa: CASSRDRPPYNEQFF

d_gene: TRBD1
j_gene: TRBJ1-5
v_gene: TRBV29-1
abundance: few
CDR3nt: TGCAGCGTTGGACAGGGGGGTCAGCCCCAGCATTTT
CDR3aa: CSVGQGGQPQHF

d_gene: -
j_gene: TRBJ1-2
v_gene: TRBV5-4
abundance: -
CDR3nt: TGTGCCAGCAGCTTGGCCGGGCGGCGCTATGGCTACACCTTC
CDR3aa: CASSLAGRRYGYTF

d_gene: -
j_gene: TRBJ1-1
v_gene: TRBV6-5
abundance: few
CDR3nt: TGTGCCAGCAGCAATGTTGGTGAAGCTTTCTTT
CDR3aa: CASSNVGEAFF

d_gene: TRBD2
j_gene: TRBJ2-2
v_gene: TRBV19
abundance: -
CDR3nt: TGTGCCAGTAGTATTGGGCGGGAGACCGGGGAGCTGTTTTTT
CDR3aa: CASSIGRETGELFF

d_gene: -
j_gene: TRBJ2-3
v_gene: TRBV11-2
abundance: -
CDR3nt: TGTGCCAGCAGCTTAGATCAGGACTTCACAGATACGCAGTATTTT
CDR3aa: CASSLDQDFTDTQYF